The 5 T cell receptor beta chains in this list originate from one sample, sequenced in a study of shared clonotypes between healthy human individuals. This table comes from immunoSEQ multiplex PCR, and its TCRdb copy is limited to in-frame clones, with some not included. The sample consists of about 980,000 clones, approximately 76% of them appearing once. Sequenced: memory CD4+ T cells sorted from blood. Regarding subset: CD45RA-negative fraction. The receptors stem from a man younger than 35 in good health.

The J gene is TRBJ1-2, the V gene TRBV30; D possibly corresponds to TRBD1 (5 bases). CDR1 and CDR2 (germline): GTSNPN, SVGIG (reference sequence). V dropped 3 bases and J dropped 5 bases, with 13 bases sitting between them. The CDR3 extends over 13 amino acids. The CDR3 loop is CAWRGQGFYGYTF. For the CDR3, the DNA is TGTGCCTGGAGGGGTCAGGGATTTTATGGCTACACCTTC.

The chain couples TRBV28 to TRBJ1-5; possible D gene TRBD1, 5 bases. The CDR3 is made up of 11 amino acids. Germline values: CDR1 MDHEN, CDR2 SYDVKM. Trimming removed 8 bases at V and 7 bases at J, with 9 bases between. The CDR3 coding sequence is TGTGCCAGCCGCCGGGGGCAGCCCCAGCATTTT. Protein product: CASRRGQPQHF.

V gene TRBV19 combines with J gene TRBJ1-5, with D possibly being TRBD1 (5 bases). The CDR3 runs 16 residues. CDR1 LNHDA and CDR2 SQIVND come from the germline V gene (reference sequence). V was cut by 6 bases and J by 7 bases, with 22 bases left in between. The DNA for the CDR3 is TGTGCCAGTAGACTGCAACGGGACGGCACGGGACAGCCCCAGCATTTT. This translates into CASRLQRDGTGQPQHF.

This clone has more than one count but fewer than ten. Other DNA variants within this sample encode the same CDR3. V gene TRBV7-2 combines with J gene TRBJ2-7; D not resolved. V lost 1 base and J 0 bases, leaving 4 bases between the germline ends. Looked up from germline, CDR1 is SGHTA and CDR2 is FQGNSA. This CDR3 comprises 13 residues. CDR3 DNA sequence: TGTGCCAGCAGCTTAGACGGCTCCTACGAGCAGTACTTC. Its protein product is CASSLDGSYEQYF. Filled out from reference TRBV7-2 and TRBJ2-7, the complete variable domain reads GAGVSQSPSNKVTEKGKDVELRCDPISGHTALYWYRQSLGQGLEFLIYFQGNSAPDKSGLPSDRFSAERTGGSVSTLTIQRTQQEDSAVYLCASSLDGSYEQYFGPGTRLTVT.

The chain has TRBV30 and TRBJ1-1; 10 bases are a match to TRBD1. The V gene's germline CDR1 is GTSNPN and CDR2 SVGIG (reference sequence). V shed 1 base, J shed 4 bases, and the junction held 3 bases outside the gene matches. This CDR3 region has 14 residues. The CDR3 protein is CAWSGDRGFTEAFF. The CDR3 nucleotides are TGTGCCTGGAGTGGGGACAGGGGATTCACTGAAGCTTTCTTT.